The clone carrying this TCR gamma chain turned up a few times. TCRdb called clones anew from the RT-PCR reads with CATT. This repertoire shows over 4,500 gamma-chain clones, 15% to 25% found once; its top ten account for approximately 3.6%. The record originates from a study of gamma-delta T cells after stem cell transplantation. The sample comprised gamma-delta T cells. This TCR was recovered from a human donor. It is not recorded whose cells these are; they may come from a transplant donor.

CDR3 DNA sequence: TGTGCCACCTGGGACGGGCTGGTGAAACTCTTT. Protein sequence: CATWDGLVKLF. The chain is built from TRGV2 and TRGJ1 or TRGJ2. Germline V gene lookup returns CDR1 EGSNGY and CDR2 YDSYNSKV. CDR3 length: 11 amino acids. V lost 0 bases, J lost 12 bases, and 5 bases stayed unmatched.